The 26 T cell receptor beta chains reported below all come from one sample, sequenced in a study of blood T cells in healthy people across ages. PCR was performed a second time for about 7 to 12 cycles using a sample-barcoded 5' primer and a J-beta primer mix. TCRdb re-analysed the 5' RACE reads in MiXCR, keeping a single row per CDR3 protein. Seen here are 380,000 or so distinct CDR3 sequences, about 55% observed once, and the top ten hold about 54%. What was sequenced was blood. These TCRs come from a man in his 60s in good health.

Concerning this clonotype: Its ends do not fully match the called genes, so a read error is possible. The chain has TRBV7-2 and TRBJ2-7; 8 nucleotides line up with TRBD1. The length of the CDR3 is 14 residues. Germline CDR1 SGHTA, CDR2 FQGNSA. CDR3 sequence: CAGSLGTGTYEQYF. The CDR3 coding sequence is TGTGCCGGCAGCTTAGGGACAGGTACCTACGAGCAGTACTTC.

Note on this clonotype: This may be a read error: a much more frequent sequence differs by one nucleotide. This chain connects TRBV25-1 to TRBJ2-1; 7 nucleotides match TRBD2. This CDR3 is 14 amino acids long. Germline CDR1 MGHDK, CDR2 SYGVNS. The CDR3 bases are TGTGCCAACAGTGAACACGAAGGGAGGGATGAGCAGTTCTTC. It yields the protein CANSEHEGRDEQFF.

The chain couples TRBV20-1 to TRBJ2-4; D is possibly TRBD2 (7 bases). CDR3 size: 15 residues. V shed 0 bases and J shed 7 bases, with 16 bases lying between them. The V gene's germline CDR1 is DFQATT and CDR2 SNEGSKA (reference sequence). This CDR3 is CSARDFGGRTNIQYF. The CDR3 DNA follows: TGCAGTGCTAGAGATTTCGGGGGGCGGACGAACATTCAGTACTTC.

This clonotype turned up a few times. This chain uses TRBV6-5 with TRBJ1-2, with a weak D call TRBD1 (6 bases). Trimming cost V 5 bases and J 9 bases, with 13 bases left between them. Germline V gene data show CDR1 as MNHEY and CDR2 as SVGAGI. The CDR3 has 12 residues. The CDR3 DNA reads as TGTGCCAGCAGTACGACAGGTTTTAGCTACACCTTC. Translating it yields CASSTTGFSYTF.

J is TRBJ2-3 and V is TRBV28, with TRBD1 identical over 9 bases. Trimming at V came to 5 bases and at J to 5 bases, leaving 14 bases not matched to a gene. CDR1 is MDHEN and CDR2 is SYDVKM in the germline V gene. This CDR3 has 17 residues. CDR3 bases: TGTGCCAGCAGTCCCATTACGGGACAGGGTGTGAGAGATACGCAGTATTTT. Translating gives CASSPITGQGVRDTQYF.

This sequence joins TRBV20-1 and TRBJ2-7; D is perhaps TRBD1 (5 bases). V was trimmed by 6 bases and J by 9 bases, leaving 24 bases between them. The CDR3 has 14 residues. The germline gives CDR1 DFQATT, CDR2 SNEGSKA (reference sequence). The DNA of the CDR3 is TGCAGTGCCCCCCGGGCAGGTGGGGCGGATGGGCAGTACTTC. Translating it yields CSAPRAGGADGQYF.

V usage is TRBV7-2 and J usage is TRBJ2-2; a weak D match, TRBD2 (5 bases). The V end was cut by 5 bases, the J end by 7 bases, with 17 bases between. The CDR3 is made up of 15 amino acids. From germline, CDR1 is SGHTA and CDR2 FQGNSA. CDR3 bases: TGTGCCAGCAGCCCGAGGACTCCAAGCATCGGGGAGCTGTTTTTT. Translated: CASSPRTPSIGELFF. The whole variable domain, remainder taken from reference TRBV7-2 and TRBJ2-2, is GAGVSQSPSNKVTEKGKDVELRCDPISGHTALYWYRQSLGQGLEFLIYFQGNSAPDKSGLPSDRFSAERTGGSVSTLTIQRTQQEDSAVYLCASSPRTPSIGELFFGEGSRLTVL.

The chain has TRBV5-8 and TRBJ2-7; 10 nucleotides match TRBD2. Germline V gives CDR1 SGHTS, CDR2 YDEGEE. The CDR3 runs 14 residues. Trimming took 7 bases from V and 2 from J; bases not matched to a gene: 6. Here the CDR3 DNA reads TGTGCCAGCGCCCTAGCGGGGGCTACCTACGAGCAGTACTTC. This codes for CASALAGATYEQYF. Looking up the rest from reference TRBV5-8 and TRBJ2-7 gives the full variable domain: EAGVTQSPTHLIKTRGQQATLRCSPISGHTSVYWYQQALGLGLQFLLWYDEGEERNRGNFPPRFSGRQFPNYSSELNVNALELEDSALYLCASALAGATYEQYFGPGTRLTVT.

The genes are TRBV2 and TRBJ2-7, with 7 positions matching TRBD1. This CDR3 is built from 13 residues. The germline V gene has CDR1 SNHLY and CDR2 FYNNEI. The ends lost 7 bases at V and 5 bases at J; junction bases unmatched: 8. CDR3 nucleotides: TGTGCCAGCACCCCGGGACAGACCCACGAGCAGTACTTC. Its protein product is CASTPGQTHEQYF.

The table lists this clonotype with a few counts. This sequence joins TRBV20-1 and TRBJ2-7; tentative D call: TRBD1 (6 bases). Trimming cost V 2 bases and J 4 bases, with 12 bases left between them. CDR1 is DFQATT and CDR2 is SNEGSKA in the germline V gene (reference sequence). The CDR3 is made up of 13 amino acids. The CDR3, as DNA: TGCAGTGCTAGAAGGGGGAGTGGGTACGAGCAGTACTTC. Its protein is CSARRGSGYEQYF.

The V and J genes are TRBV29-1 and TRBJ1-4; 11 bases map to TRBD1. The CDR3 extends over 13 amino acids. The V segment lost 6 bases and the J segment 8 bases; nucleotides outside the gene matches: 5. The germline V gene has CDR1 SQVTM and CDR2 ANQGSEA. The CDR3 DNA sequence: TGCAGCGTCCGGACAGGGGGCTCGGAAAAACTGTTTTTT. It specifies CSVRTGGSEKLFF.

This clonotype was detected a few times. This sequence joins TRBV27 and TRBJ2-1; 8 bases map to TRBD2. The germline gives CDR1 MNHEY, CDR2 SMNVEV (reference sequence). V shed 2 bases, J shed 7 bases, and the junction held 4 bases outside the gene matches. The CDR3 sequence is 14 residues long. The CDR3 spells CASSLSGRSNEQFF. The CDR3 bases are TGTGCCAGCAGTTTAAGCGGGAGATCAAATGAGCAGTTCTTC.

The V and J genes are TRBV7-2 and TRBJ2-5, with D perhaps TRBD1 (6 bases). The CDR3 is made up of 16 amino acids. Per germline, CDR1 SGHTA and CDR2 FQGNSA. Deletions cut 5 bases from V and 1 base from J, with 17 bases between. CDR3 DNA: TGTGCCAGCAGCGGGCCGGACAGTATCTTCCAAGAGACCCAGTACTTC. It codes for CASSGPDSIFQETQYF.

This chain links TRBV28 with TRBJ2-1; 10 bases are shared with TRBD2. The CDR3 runs 15 residues. The V and J ends lost 3 bases and 6 bases, in that order; junction bases with no gene match: 5. Per germline, CDR1 MDHEN and CDR2 SYDVKM. The CDR3 region has the DNA TGTGCCAGCAGTTTTACTAGCGGGGACATCAATGAGCAGTTCTTC. Its protein product is CASSFTSGDINEQFF.

This clonotype was recorded at least ten times. The chain links TRBV18 to TRBJ2-7; D possibly corresponds to TRBD1 (6 bases). Germline-derived CDR1 and CDR2 are KGHSH and LQKENI. The CDR3 is 14 amino acids. The V end was cut by 3 bases, the J end by 3 bases, with 12 bases between. Here the CDR3 DNA reads TGTGCCAGCTCACCCGCAGGGGCACTCTACGAGCAGTACTTC. It codes for CASSPAGALYEQYF.

This clonotype was picked up many times. The chain combines TRBV29-1 with TRBJ2-6; D is ambiguous. Germline CDR1 SQVTM, CDR2 ANQGSEA. V was trimmed by 7 bases and J by 3 bases, leaving 10 bases between them. The CDR3 loop spans 13 amino acids. The CDR3 bases are TGCAGCGCAGAGATAAATGGGGCCAACGTCCTGACTTTC. Amino acids: CSAEINGANVLTF.

This sequence joins TRBV7-2 and TRBJ2-5; D is undetermined. Matching the DNA end better, TRBJ2-7 makes the J call doubtful. The CDR3 spans 16 residues. Germline values: CDR1 SGHTA, CDR2 FQGNSA. CDR3 protein: CASSLASDGYTYEQYF. The CDR3, as DNA: TGTGCCAGCAGCTTAGCGTCGGACGGCTATACCTACGAGCAGTACTTC.

The rearrangement joins TRBV20-1 to TRBJ2-1; the D is unclear. The germline V and J ends were trimmed by 0 bases and 0 bases, with 18 bases remaining between them. This CDR3 is 18 amino acids long. The germline gives CDR1 DFQATT, CDR2 SNEGSKA (reference sequence). The CDR3 spells CSARDPRKQVSSYNEQFF. As DNA, the CDR3 is TGCAGTGCTAGAGACCCAAGAAAGCAGGTTAGCTCCTACAATGAGCAGTTCTTC.

This clonotype was detected only a few times. CDR3: CASSLGTSGAPYEQYF. CDR3 DNA: TGTGCCAGCAGCCTGGGGACTAGCGGGGCACCCTACGAGCAGTACTTC. The chain recombines TRBV7-8 with TRBJ2-7; 13 nucleotides agree with TRBD2. Germline-derived CDR1 and CDR2 are SGHVS and FQNEAQ. V shed 5 bases, J shed 2 bases, and the junction held 6 bases outside the gene matches. The length of the CDR3 is 16 residues.

This clonotype was observed at least ten times. This CDR3 reads CASSLGAGAGANVLTF. For the CDR3, the DNA is TGTGCCAGCAGCTTAGGGGCAGGGGCTGGGGCCAACGTCCTGACTTTC. J is TRBJ2-6 and V is TRBV7-8; D is perhaps TRBD1 (6 bases). Trimming left V 1 base short and J 2 bases short, with 9 bases between. Looked up from germline, CDR1 is SGHVS and CDR2 is FQNEAQ. This CDR3 has 16 residues.

This chain links TRBV10-3 with TRBJ2-7; D is perhaps TRBD1 (6 bases). The CDR3 is 12 residues long. Germline V gives CDR1 ENHRY, CDR2 SYGVKD. The V end was cut by 10 bases, the J end by 3 bases, with 13 bases between. CDR3 nucleotides: TGTGCCAGCAGACAAGGGGGCTACGAGCAGTACTTC. Translating gives CASRQGGYEQYF.

The V gene is TRBV10-2, the J gene TRBJ1-5, with 7 nucleotides matching TRBD1. The V gene's germline CDR1 is WSHSY and CDR2 SAAADI. The trim removed 6 bases at V and 4 bases at J, leaving 3 bases unmatched. The CDR3 runs to 13 residues. The CDR3 DNA reads as TGCGCCAGCAGGGGACAGACTAATCAGCCCCAGCATTTT. It is translated as CASRGQTNQPQHF.

The rearrangement uses TRBV28 and TRBJ2-1; D uncertain. This CDR3 is built from 12 residues. Deletions cut 10 bases from V and 1 base from J, with 8 bases between. The germline V gene has CDR1 MDHEN and CDR2 SYDVKM. In DNA, the CDR3 is TGTGCCACCGGAAGGTCCTACAATGAGCAGTTCTTC. Residues: CATGRSYNEQFF.

The chain employs TRBV7-6 and TRBJ2-7; D uncertain. Germline loops: CDR1 SGHVS, CDR2 FNYEAQ. The CDR3 sequence is 14 residues long. The V end lost 5 bases, the J end lost 3 bases, and 14 bases lay between the germline ends. CDR3 coding DNA: TGTGCCAGCAGCAACCGACACGGCGGCTACGAGCAGTACTTC. Protein product: CASSNRHGGYEQYF.

V is TRBV7-2 and J is TRBJ1-2; D may be TRBD1 (6 bases). CDR3 size: 14 residues. CDR1 and CDR2 (germline): SGHTA, FQGNSA. V shed 5 bases and J shed 4 bases, with 14 bases lying between them. CDR3 protein: CASSQGGGVYGYTF. CDR3 DNA: TGTGCCAGCAGCCAAGGGGGGGGAGTCTATGGCTACACCTTC.

This chain joins TRBV14 and TRBJ2-3, with D tentatively TRBD1 (6 bases). CDR3 size: 16 residues. Per germline, CDR1 SGHDN and CDR2 FVKESK. Deletions cut 1 base from V and 4 bases from J, with 15 bases between. Here the CDR3 reads CASSQVQGAMADTQYF. In nucleotides, the CDR3 is TGTGCCAGCAGCCAAGTACAGGGAGCTATGGCAGATACGCAGTATTTT.